This T cell receptor beta chain stems from a study of CD8 T cells in Susac syndrome (dated by TCRdb to between 2019 and 2020). General notes on the study: Repertoire sequencing was used to test whether CD8+ T cell activation and differentiation in Susac syndrome was antigen driven. Clonality of the CD8+ T cell repertoire was compared between roughly twelve healthy donors, about 14 Susac syndrome patients and fewer than 16 multiple sclerosis patients.

RNA was extracted with the RNeasy kit and 0.5 to 1 ug was reverse transcribed using random hexamers. TCR beta CDR3 regions were amplified with the immunoSEQ multiplex PCR assay covering 54 Vbeta and 13 Jbeta segments. Bias from PCR amplification was corrected by using a synthetic template baseline for primer optimization and for computational correction. The source study handled its data this way. Only productive sequences were kept, with reads annotated to V, D and J genes according to IMGT and analyzed in immunoSEQ Analyzer. Clonality was computed as one minus Shannon entropy normalized by log2 of the number of productive unique sequences. For each patient and control, public and private clones were evaluated within the 100 most prevalent clones. Clones were defined as Susac-specific when absent from the healthy and MS cohorts, from roughly 1,000 published viral clones and from other ImmuneACCESS disease sequences. Using fastp trimming at Q25 and MiXCR clonotype assembly, TCRdb reanalyzed the public sequencing data and kept in-frame beta chains. Rows are combined by CDR3 protein, so each entry shows the most common genes and DNA. TCRdb's processing, not the study's, gives the V and J calls here. The sample records 250,000 to 300,000 distinct CDR3 sequences, more than 75% of which are singletons. The top ten clonotypes cover around 0.12% of the sample.

Peripheral blood CD8+ and CD4+ T cells from healthy donors, Susac syndrome patients and multiple sclerosis patients were profiled by high-throughput TCR beta sequencing. Multiple sclerosis controls were treatment-naive patients with stable or active relapsing-remitting disease fulfilling revised McDonald criteria. Bulk CD8+ and CD4+ T cells were purified by magnetic negative isolation, while CD8+ TEMRA cells were enriched using FACS. Blood was collected in EDTA tubes and processed within 24 hours, with PBMCs isolated through density gradient centrifugation. PBMCs destined for TCR sequencing were cryopreserved in liquid nitrogen and later thawed in a 37 °C water bath. The sorted or isolated CD4+, CD8+ and CD8+ TEMRA cells had a purity of 90% or higher. As to this clonotype: The clone's antigen remains unknown. The input lacks base qualities; no much larger clone sits a single base away.

What the authors observed across the whole study: The study acknowledged that relatively few individuals were included in the TCR sequencing and HLA analysis.

This receptor was taken from a human donor with multiple sclerosis. The sample taken for sequencing was CD8+ T cells from PBMCs.

The CDR3 corresponds to CASSIPQGFTYNEQFF. The bases are TGTGCCAGTAGTATACCACAGGGCTTCACCTACAATGAGCAGTTCTTC. The V and J segments used are TRBV19 and TRBJ2-1, with TRBD1 perhaps the D gene, on 6 matching bases. For CDR1 and CDR2, the germline V gene (reference sequence) lists LNHDA and SQIVND. The CDR3 measures 16 amino acids from cysteine to phenylalanine. The only DNA kept is the CDR3, 48 bases in frame from the first base. V is reduced by 2 bases and J by 2 bases, leaving a spacing of 13 bases between them.